A single sample is the source of the 24 T cell receptor beta chains below, sequenced in a study of T cells in localized non-small cell lung cancer (TCRdb year 2020). Receptors were amplified or captured by the immunoSEQ multiplex PCR assay. TCRdb limited this immuneACCESS table to in-frame rearrangements with V and J called. A share of clones is missing; checked studies link under half to unresolved V genes, and the rest is unexplained. The sample profile shows about 18,000 clones; around four fifths of them were found once. Less than 30% of the sample is held by the ten biggest clonotypes. The sample consisted of peripheral blood, taken before any cancer treatment. The receptors derive from a female donor over 55 with stage I lung adenocarcinoma.

The chain couples TRBV11-2 to TRBJ1-5; tentatively, D is TRBD1 (5 bases). Trimming shortened V by 5 bases and J by 5 bases, and 10 bases separated the two germline ends. Per the germline V gene, CDR1 is SGHAT and CDR2 is FQNNGV. The CDR3 loop spans 13 amino acids. This CDR3 reads CASSPDSYQPQHF. The CDR3 DNA sequence: TGTGCCAGCAGCCCTGACAGTTATCAGCCCCAGCATTTT.

This rearrangement joins TRBV5-8 to TRBJ2-5; 9 positions agree with TRBD2. With 5 bases clipped from V and 5 bases from J, the junction kept 7 bases outside the gene matches. CDR1 is SGHTS and CDR2 is YDEGEE in the germline V gene. The CDR3 is made up of 14 amino acids. CDR3: CASRTGTSFETQYF. The DNA for the CDR3 is TGTGCCAGCAGAACCGGGACTAGCTTCGAGACCCAGTACTTC.

The V and J genes are TRBV7-6 and TRBJ2-7; possibly TRBD1 for D (6 bases). V was trimmed by 4 bases and J by 3 bases, leaving 13 bases between them. Germline CDR1 and CDR2: SGHVS and FNYEAQ. This CDR3 has 14 residues. CDR3 sequence reads: CASSSPGTNYEQYF. CDR3 nucleotide sequence: TGTGCCAGCAGCTCGCCCGGGACAAACTACGAGCAGTACTTC.

This chain connects TRBV10-2 to TRBJ2-3; D unresolved. Per germline, CDR1 WSHSY and CDR2 SAAADI. Trimming left V 6 bases short and J 4 bases short, with 14 bases between. CDR3 length equals 14 residues. As DNA, the CDR3 is TGCGCCAGCAGCCCCTCGGGTTCCTCAGATACGCAGTATTTT. Translation: CASSPSGSSDTQYF.

This sequence joins TRBV7-2 and TRBJ2-7; D is perhaps TRBD1 (6 bases). Trimming took 6 bases from V and 8 from J, leaving 17 bases between them. Germline loops: CDR1 SGHTA, CDR2 FQGNSA. This CDR3 has 13 residues. The chain's CDR3 is CASSPNAGTQQYF. CDR3 sequence (DNA): TGTGCCAGCAGTCCAAATGCCGGGACACAGCAGTACTTC.

J is TRBJ2-3 and V is TRBV19; a weak D match, TRBD2 (6 bases). Trimming removed 7 bases at V and 3 bases at J, with 17 bases between. The CDR3 loop spans 15 amino acids. CDR1 and CDR2 from the germline V gene are LNHDA and SQIVND (reference sequence). CDR3 sequence (DNA): TGTGCCAGTAAAGGACGACGGGGGTCGACAGATACGCAGTATTTT. Its protein product is CASKGRRGSTDTQYF.

V and J are TRBV6-5 and TRBJ1-5; no clear D. The CDR3 totals 12 residues. The ends were cut back, 7 bases at V and 4 bases at J, with 8 bases in the middle. Germline CDR1 MNHEY, CDR2 SVGAGI. DNA for the CDR3: TGTGCCAGCACTACGGGAAATCAGCCCCAGCATTTT. Protein: CASTTGNQPQHF.

V is TRBV7-2 and J is TRBJ1-6, with 8 nucleotides matching TRBD1. CDR3 size: 15 residues. Trimming cost V 7 bases and J 7 bases; bases outside gene matches: 9. In germline, CDR1 is SGHTA, CDR2 FQGNSA. The CDR3 DNA is TGTGCCAGCACCCTAACAGGGGGAGTAAATTCACCCCTCCACTTT. This codes for CASTLTGGVNSPLHF.

Concerning this clone: The junction departs from the called germline gene at one end, perhaps through a read error. The chain has TRBV6-1 and TRBJ2-7; D unresolved. CDR3 length: 12 residues. Germline CDR1 reads MNHNS; CDR2 reads SASEGT. The CDR3 DNA is TGTGTCAGCAAATCACAGCCTTACGAGCAGTACTTC. As protein: CVSKSQPYEQYF.

This clone was found a few times. The V gene is TRBV13, the J gene TRBJ1-2; 9 bases match TRBD1. This CDR3 contains 16 residues. V gave up 5 bases and J gave up 3 bases; unmatched junction bases: 10. Germline CDR1 is PRHDT and CDR2 is FYEKMQ (reference sequence). CDR3 protein: CASSPGTGFKYYGYTF. CDR3 nucleotide sequence: TGTGCCAGCAGCCCGGGGACAGGGTTCAAGTACTATGGCTACACCTTC.

In its sample, this clone was seen once. The gene calls are TRBV6-6 and TRBJ1-5; D gene unclear. CDR1 MNHNY and CDR2 SVGAGI come from the germline V gene (reference sequence). The CDR3 is made up of 15 amino acids. V was cut by 5 bases and J by 0 bases, with 11 bases left in between. CDR3 nucleotide sequence: TGTGCCAGCAGTCGCGACGGGTATAGCAATCAGCCCCAGCATTTT. Protein: CASSRDGYSNQPQHF.

The V and J genes are TRBV11-1 and TRBJ1-1; 8 bases are a match to TRBD1. CDR3 size: 15 residues. V shed 4 bases and J 7 bases; nucleotides not matched to a gene: 11. The germline gives CDR1 SGHAT, CDR2 FQDESV (reference sequence). The CDR3 DNA is TGTGCCAGCAGCTCGGCACTGGACAGGGCGAATGAAGCTTTCTTT. Its protein product is CASSSALDRANEAFF.

V gene TRBV19 combines with J gene TRBJ2-5, with a possible D match to TRBD2 (5 bases). The better agreement between TRBJ2-7 and the DNA end casts doubt on the J call. The CDR3 is 14 amino acids. Germline lookup yields CDR1 LNHDA and CDR2 SQIVND (reference sequence). The CDR3 sequence is CASSPDFLSYEQYF. CDR3 bases: TGTGCCAGTAGTCCGGACTTCTTGTCCTACGAGCAGTACTTC.

The genes are TRBV5-4 and TRBJ2-7; 10 bases are a match to TRBD1. Germline CDR1 reads SGHNT; CDR2 reads YYREEE (reference sequence). This CDR3 is built from 14 residues. Trimming cost V 4 bases and J 0 bases; bases outside gene matches: 1. This chain's CDR3 is CASSGQGVSYEQYF. The CDR3 region has the DNA TGTGCCAGCAGCGGACAGGGGGTCTCCTACGAGCAGTACTTC.

The chain links TRBV15 to TRBJ2-5, with D possibly TRBD1 on 6 matching bases. The CDR3 totals 14 residues. Trimming stripped 6 bases from V and 1 base from J, with 12 bases between. Per germline, CDR1 LNHNV and CDR2 YYDKDF (reference sequence). CDR3 amino acids: CATSSQGSQETQYF. In DNA form, the CDR3 reads TGTGCCACCAGTTCTCAGGGGTCCCAAGAGACCCAGTACTTC.

The chain carries TRBV10-3 and TRBJ2-7; 9 nucleotides align to TRBD1. CDR3 size: 14 residues. V shed 6 bases and J 6 bases; nucleotides not matched to a gene: 9. Germline-derived CDR1 and CDR2 are ENHRY and SYGVKD. As DNA, the CDR3 is TGTGCCATCAGGGGACAGGGTGGACCGGGCGAGCAGTACTTC. This encodes CAIRGQGGPGEQYF.

This clone appeared a few times. This chain joins TRBV7-9 and TRBJ2-1; possibly TRBD1 or TRBD2 for D (5 bases each). From germline, CDR1 is SEHNR and CDR2 FQNEAQ (reference sequence). CDR3 length: 15 amino acids. V lost 4 bases to trimming and J lost 6 bases, with 16 bases between them. In nucleotides, the CDR3 is TGTGCCAGCAGCTCCGGGGCCCTAAGGGGCAATGAGCAGTTCTTC. Translating it yields CASSSGALRGNEQFF.

This clone was seen only a few times. The chain combines TRBV7-9 with TRBJ1-1; D is unclear. Trimming pared 2 bases from V and 1 base from J, leaving 5 bases between. In germline, CDR1 is SEHNR, CDR2 FQNEAQ (reference sequence). The CDR3 totals 13 residues. CDR3 in DNA: TGTGCCAGCAGCTTAATTGAGAACACTGAAGCTTTCTTT. Protein sequence: CASSLIENTEAFF.

V and J are TRBV5-6 and TRBJ1-2; the match to TRBD1 covers 8 bases. The V gene end was trimmed by 4 bases and the J gene end by 4 bases; junction bases not matched to a gene: 9. Looked up from germline, CDR1 is SGHDT and CDR2 is YYEEEE. There are 15 residues in the CDR3. The chain's CDR3 is CASSLVGQARYGYTF. As DNA, the CDR3 is TGTGCCAGCAGCCTGGTGGGACAGGCGCGCTATGGCTACACCTTC.

This clone has just a few counts. V gene TRBV11-1 combines with J gene TRBJ2-7; D remains ambiguous. V dropped 4 bases and J dropped 1 base, with 11 bases sitting between them. CDR3 size: 14 residues. Germline CDR1 is SGHAT and CDR2 is FQDESV (reference sequence). The CDR3 DNA sequence: TGTGCCAGCAGCTCCCTTGGGGTTTCCTACGAGCAGTACTTC. Amino acid sequence: CASSSLGVSYEQYF.

This clone was picked up one time. The chain has TRBV14 and TRBJ1-2; 7 bases agree with TRBD1. CDR1 and CDR2 (germline): SGHDN, FVKESK. V lost 4 bases to trimming and J lost 8 bases; unmatched junction nucleotides: 7. The CDR3 runs 13 residues. DNA of the CDR3: TGTGCCAGCAGCCCCCGTACAGGGGACGGCTACACCTTC. Translation: CASSPRTGDGYTF.

The V gene is TRBV4-1, the J gene TRBJ1-2; D is possibly TRBD1 (6 bases). CDR1 and CDR2 from the germline V gene are MGHRA and YSYEKL. CDR3 length equals 12 residues. V was trimmed by 3 bases and J by 4 bases, leaving 6 bases between them. CDR3 region: CASSQDSYGYTF. In DNA, the CDR3 is TGCGCCAGCAGCCAGGACAGCTATGGCTACACCTTC.

This clone has a handful of counts. The chain recombines TRBV15 with TRBJ2-2; D tentatively fits TRBD1 or TRBD2 (5 bases each). This CDR3 contains 14 residues. Trimming took 8 bases from V and 4 from J, leaving 14 bases between them. CDR1 and CDR2 from the germline V gene are LNHNV and YYDKDF (reference sequence). The CDR3, as DNA: TGTGCCACCCTGCGAGGGGCTAGCACCGGGGAGCTGTTTTTT. Protein sequence: CATLRGASTGELFF.

The J gene is TRBJ2-3, the V gene TRBV6-4; no firm D call. The CDR3 length is 13 residues. Germline V gene lookup returns CDR1 MRHNA and CDR2 SNTAGT. V lost 8 bases, J lost 3 bases, and 12 bases lay in between. The CDR3 DNA reads TGTGCCAGCGGGTCCGACGAGACAGATACGCAGTATTTT. Translation: CASGSDETDTQYF.